Listed below are T cell receptor beta chains from one sample, sequenced in a study of cytotoxic CD8 clonotypes in ibrutinib-treated CLL. This table comes from immunoSEQ multiplex PCR, and its TCRdb copy is limited to in-frame clones, with some not included. The sample shows about 140,000 clones, under 95% of them seen only once. The sample consisted of PBMCs, taken after 12 months of ibrutinib treatment. Receptors originate from a human donor with chronic lymphocytic leukemia. Both conserved end residues are part of each CDR3. Fields, in order: D gene, J gene, V gene, clone size, CDR3 DNA, CDR3 protein. A D gene is named only where the DNA matches it firmly. For some rows the clone size is stated as once, few or many, or as a class when expanded; others skip it.

>.|TRBJ2-7|TRBV28|.
TGTGCCAGCAAATTGGCTAGCACTCTCGGCGAGCAGTACTTC
CASKLASTLGEQYF
>TRBD2|TRBJ2-1|TRBV4-1|.
TGCGCCAGCAGCCAAGAGACTAGCGATTGGAATGAGCAGTTCTTC
CASSQETSDWNEQFF
>.|TRBJ2-7|TRBV11-2|.
TGTGCCAGCAGCTTAGGCCCCGGCAGCTACGAGCAGTACTTC
CASSLGPGSYEQYF
>TRBD2|TRBJ2-1|TRBV9|.
TGTGCCAGCAGCCCTCCTGCCGTGACTAGCGGGAGGTATTACAATGAGCAGTTCTTC
CASSPPAVTSGRYYNEQFF
>TRBD1|TRBJ2-5|TRBV28|.
TGTGCCAGCACCCTACAGGGGGCCGGCCAAGAGACCCAGTACTTC
CASTLQGAGQETQYF
>TRBD2|TRBJ2-3|TRBV5-4|once
TGTGCCAGCAGCTTGGAACTAGCGGGAGGAGAACGGGGAGATACGCAGTATTTT
CASSLELAGGERGDTQYF
>TRBD1|TRBJ1-1|TRBV28|.
TGTGCCAGCAGTTTAACAGGGGGCATGGATGAAGCTTTCTTT
CASSLTGGMDEAFF
>.|TRBJ2-5|TRBV27|once
TGTGCCAGCAGTCCCACCGGGACGGGACGAAGAGACCAGTACTTC
CASSPTGTGRRDQYF
>TRBD1|TRBJ2-7|TRBV13|.
TGTGCCAGCAGCCCAACAGACAGGGGGGGCCTCGAGCAGTACTTC
CASSPTDRGGLEQYF
>.|TRBJ2-7|TRBV7-7|.
TGTGCTAGCAGCTTAGATCGGGGGCTAGGGGAGCAGTACTTC
CASSLDRGLGEQYF
>.|TRBJ1-4|TRBV6-5|.
TGTGCCAGCAGTTATTTGGGGGCGGGTGAAAAACTGTTTTTT
CASSYLGAGEKLFF
>.|TRBJ2-7|TRBV4-2|.
TGTGCCAGCAGCCCTCAGGTCGGCGAGCAGTACTTC
CASSPQVGEQYF
>.|TRBJ2-4|TRBV28|once
TGTGCCAGCAGTTCCGGGGACCAAAACATTCAGTACTTC
CASSSGDQNIQYF
>.|TRBJ2-5|TRBV9|.
TGTGCCAGCAGCGAATCAGGGGATAGGGAGACCCAGTACTTC
CASSESGDRETQYF
>TRBD2|TRBJ2-7|TRBV7-7|.
TGTGCTAGCAGCTTAGCAACGGGACTAGAATTCGAGCAGTACTTC
CASSLATGLEFEQYF
>.|TRBJ2-7|TRBV15|.
TGTGCCACCAGCGCAGGTTCTTACGAGCAGTACTTC
CATSAGSYEQYF
>.|TRBJ2-3|TRBV27|.
TGTGCCAGCAGTTTTACGGTGGAAGATACGCAGTATTTT
CASSFTVEDTQYF
>.|TRBJ2-1|TRBV4-2|.
TGTGCCAGCAGATCCTCGGGAGAGGGGAATGAGCAGTTCTTC
CASRSSGEGNEQFF
>.|TRBJ1-3|TRBV5-5|.
TGTGCCAGCAGCTTCGATTGGGGGAGCACCATATATTTT
CASSFDWGSTIYF
>.|TRBJ2-7|TRBV5-4|.
TGTGCCAGCAGCTCGGTCGGCCGGGCGAGCTCCTACGAGCAGTACTTC
CASSSVGRASSYEQYF
>.|TRBJ2-5|TRBV11-3|.
TGTGCCAGCAGCTTCGCCGGACGGACGGAGACCCAGTACTTC
CASSFAGRTETQYF
>.|TRBJ1-1|TRBV27|.
TGTGCCAGCAGTTTTGGGGGAGTAACTGAAGCTTTCTTT
CASSFGGVTEAFF
>.|TRBJ1-2|TRBV19|.
TGTGCCAGTAGTATATCCTGGGCCGCGGAGGGCTATGGCTACACCTTC
CASSISWAAEGYGYTF
>.|TRBJ2-7|TRBV10-2|.
TGCGCCAGCAGTGAGGGGGGCGGAGGAGGATCTGGCACCTACGAGCAGTACTTC
CASSEGGGGGSGTYEQYF
>TRBD2|TRBJ2-1|TRBV6-5|.
TGTGCCAGCAGTTATGGTAGCGGGATCTACAATGAGCAGTTCTTC
CASSYGSGIYNEQFF
>TRBD2|TRBJ2-3|TRBV14|.
TGTGCCAGCAGCACCCGTGGGCTAGCGGGGATCACAGATACGCAGTATTTT
CASSTRGLAGITDTQYF
>TRBD2|TRBJ2-1|TRBV13|.
TGTGCCAGCAGCTTAACGGCGGGAGGGCCCTACAATGAGCAGTTCTTC
CASSLTAGGPYNEQFF
>.|TRBJ1-1|TRBV28|.
TGTGCCAGCAGCCGTGGGTGGCCCCGGGCTTTCTTT
CASSRGWPRAFF
>.|TRBJ1-1|TRBV5-6|.
TGTGCCAGCAGCTTAGGAGGGCCCCCGGCTTTCTTT
CASSLGGPPAFF
>.|TRBJ1-4|TRBV4-3|.
TGCGCCAGCAGCCCCAATCAGGTTCCAACTAATGAAAAACTGTTTTTT
CASSPNQVPTNEKLFF
>TRBD2|TRBJ2-1|TRBV19|.
TGTGCCAGTAGTGCTCTGAGGGCTAGCGGGAGCTTCAATGAGCAGTTCTTC
CASSALRASGSFNEQFF
>TRBD1|TRBJ1-4|TRBV6-5|.
TGTGCCTGCAAACAGGGGTCGGGAAGAGAAAAACTGTTTTTT
CACKQGSGREKLFF
>.|TRBJ2-6|TRBV9|once
TGTGCCAGCACCCCTCCTGGGGCCAACGTCCTGACTTTC
CASTPPGANVLTF
>.|TRBJ2-5|TRBV14|.
TGTGCCAGCAGCCCTTTTCTTCGGACGGACCAAGAGACCCAGTACTTC
CASSPFLRTDQETQYF
>TRBD1|TRBJ2-2|TRBV12-5|.
TGTGCTAGTGGTTTGGTCACCCTCGGGACAGGGGGCTTCAACACCGGGGAGCTGTTTTTT
CASGLVTLGTGGFNTGELFF
>.|TRBJ2-3|TRBV7-2|once
TGTGCCAGCAGCCGCAAGTCAGAAACAGATACGCAGTATTTT
CASSRKSETDTQYF
>TRBD2|TRBJ2-7|TRBV30|.
TGTGCCTGGAGTCCGGGAGGGCCGGGCGAGCAGTACTTC
CAWSPGGPGEQYF
>TRBD2|TRBJ2-2|TRBV4-2|.
TGTGCCAGCAGCCAAACCGGGACTAGCCTCGGGGAGCTGTTTTTT
CASSQTGTSLGELFF
>TRBD2|TRBJ2-7|TRBV29-1|.
TGCAGCGTCCGGGAGGTCGAGCAGTACTTC
CSVREVEQYF
>.|TRBJ1-1|TRBV5-5|.
TGTGCCAGCAGCCGAGTCGACCGGCTAGATGCTTTCTTT
CASSRVDRLDAFF
>TRBD2|TRBJ2-7|TRBV18|.
TGTGCCAGCTCAACACGACTAGCGGGTCTATGGAGTGATGAGCAGTACTTC
CASSTRLAGLWSDEQYF
>.|TRBJ2-3|TRBV29-1|.
TGCAGCGCCAAGGGGGCAGATACGCAGTATTTT
CSAKGADTQYF
>.|TRBJ2-7|TRBV18|.
TGTGCCAGCTCACAGACGGGGGCACGGGAGCAGTACTTC
CASSQTGAREQYF
>.|TRBJ2-1|TRBV9|once
TGTGCCAGCAGCCTACGGGACTCTTACAATGAGCAGTTCTTC
CASSLRDSYNEQFF
>TRBD1|TRBJ2-7|TRBV11-1|.
TGTGCCAGCAGCTACCCGGGACAGGAAGCCTACGAGCAGTACTTC
CASSYPGQEAYEQYF
>.|TRBJ2-7|TRBV28|.
TGTGCCAGCAGTTCGCAGGGATGGGGCGAGCAGTACTTC
CASSSQGWGEQYF
>TRBD1|TRBJ2-7|TRBV7-8|.
TGTGCCAGCAGCTCACACACCCCCGGGACAGGGTTCGAGCAGTACTTC
CASSSHTPGTGFEQYF
>.|TRBJ2-7|TRBV10-3|.
TGTGCCATCAGTGCTCAGGGAGACTACGAGCAGTACTTC
CAISAQGDYEQYF
>.|TRBJ1-1|TRBV5-4|.
TGTGCCAGCAGCTTGGCGCTCATGAACACTGAAGCTTTCTTT
CASSLALMNTEAFF
>TRBD1|TRBJ1-4|TRBV5-1|few
TGCGCCAGCAGCTTGCAGACAGGGGATAATGAAAAACTGTTTTTT
CASSLQTGDNEKLFF
>TRBD1|TRBJ1-2|TRBV9|.
TGTGCCAGCAGCGGATCCGGGACAGGGGGTGGCAACTATGGCTACACCTTC
CASSGSGTGGGNYGYTF
>.|TRBJ2-6|TRBV11-3|few
TGTGCCAGCAGCTATGGATATGGGATCTCTGGGGCCAACGTCCTGACTTTC
CASSYGYGISGANVLTF
>.|TRBJ2-7|TRBV19|.
TGTGCCAGTAGTATAACAAGGGATCGGTACGAGCAGTACTTC
CASSITRDRYEQYF